This TCR beta chain was identified during a study of shared clonotypes between healthy human individuals. Findings and caveats of the study: Naive CD4 clonotypes overlapped across a handful of donors at approximately 5.5%. Apart from blood, nothing was sampled; tissue repertoires likely differ.

Assay runs were performed at deep level. Method: immunoSEQ multiplex PCR; TCRdb's copy keeps in-frame clones and lacks some. Of about 980,000 clones in the sample, about 80% were seen once. HIV-negative, healthy adults without recent acute infections or vaccinations were the donors. Germline V gene lookup returns CDR1 GTSNPN and CDR2 SVGIG (reference sequence). Trimming removed 5 bases at V and 8 bases at J, with 13 bases between. This CDR3 is 12 amino acids long. A remark on this clone: What it binds is not known.

The material sequenced was memory CD4+ T cells sorted from blood. Subset here: CD45RA-negative fraction. This receptor was obtained from a man in his late teens or twenties in good health. This rearrangement joins TRBV30 to TRBJ2-1, with D perhaps matching TRBD2 (5 bases). DNA of the CDR3: TGTGCCTGGGGACTCACCCGCCATGAGCAGTTCTTC. Its translation is CAWGLTRHEQFF.